Detailed here is one T cell receptor (beta chain). The target antigen is unknown. The data derive from a study of blood T cells in healthy people across ages. Study outcomes and limitations: It was the long-lived donors that had more naive CD4+ cells and higher diversity than aged donors. Expanded clonotype changes were possibly confounded by unknown donor CMV status.

The length of the CDR3 is 15 residues. V lost 4 bases to trimming and J lost 4 bases; unmatched junction nucleotides: 6. The germline V gene encodes CDR1 LGHNA and CDR2 YSLEER. Around 10 milliliters of peripheral blood were drawn from each donor. PBMCs were isolated at a quantity of at least 6 million per sample. Together with a sample-barcoded 5' primer, a J-beta primer mix was included in a second PCR lasting roughly 6 to 12 cycles. TCRdb reprocessed the 5' RACE reads via MiXCR and lists one record per CDR3 protein. This sample has 800,000 to 900,000 distinct CDR3 sequences; 55% to 65% occur once, and the top ten carry 28%.

The chain is built from TRBV4-3 and TRBJ2-2; 7 nucleotides line up with TRBD1. Sequenced sample: blood. This receptor was obtained from a man aged 30-40 years in good health. The CDR3 region is CASSRTTGFTGELFF. DNA for the CDR3: TGCGCCAGCAGCCGTACGACAGGGTTCACCGGGGAGCTGTTTTTT.